These 27 T cell receptor beta chains originate from one sample sequenced in a study of cytotoxic CD8 clonotypes in ibrutinib-treated CLL. Libraries were prepared by immunoSEQ multiplex PCR; TCRdb keeps only in-frame clonotypes and omits some of them. The sample holds about 50,000 clones; less than 85% are singletons and the top ten take 20%. The sample was PBMCs, taken after 24 months of ibrutinib treatment. The source of these receptors is a human donor with chronic lymphocytic leukemia.

In its sample, this clone was seen a few times. The J gene is TRBJ2-1, the V gene TRBV28, with 7 bases that match TRBD1. V shed 7 bases and J 3 bases; nucleotides not matched to a gene: 6. CDR1 is MDHEN and CDR2 is SYDVKM in the germline V gene. The CDR3 covers 14 residues. For the CDR3, the DNA is TGTGCCAGCAATGCCGGGACAGACTACAATGAGCAGTTCTTC. As protein: CASNAGTDYNEQFF. Combining the CDR3 with reference TRBV28 and TRBJ2-1 gives the whole variable domain DVKVTQSSRYLVKRTGEKVFLECVQDMDHENMFWYRQDPGLGLRLIYFSYDVKMKEKGDIPEGYSVSREKKERFSLILESASTNQTSMYLCASNAGTDYNEQFFGPGTRLTVL.

The chain combines TRBV5-1 with TRBJ1-1; D is possibly TRBD1 (6 bases). Germline values: CDR1 SGHRS, CDR2 YFSETQ. The CDR3 consists of 14 residues. Trimming cost V 5 bases and J 5 bases, with 16 bases left between them. The CDR3 spells CASRTEQGRTEAFF. CDR3 coding DNA: TGCGCCAGCAGAACTGAACAGGGCAGAACTGAAGCTTTCTTT.

The rearrangement links TRBV10-3 to TRBJ1-1; D may be TRBD1 (5 bases). The CDR3 length is 13 residues. The germline V gene has CDR1 ENHRY and CDR2 SYGVKD. V was clipped by 10 bases and J by 2 bases, with 14 bases between them. The CDR3 loop reads CATQTVKNTEAFF. CDR3 bases: TGTGCCACGCAGACAGTGAAAAACACTGAAGCTTTCTTT.

The rearrangement uses TRBV6-1 and TRBJ1-2; 11 bases line up with TRBD1. Losses at the gene ends were 1 base for V and 3 bases for J; bases not matched to a gene: 1. Germline-derived CDR1 and CDR2 are MNHNS and SASEGT. This CDR3 is 15 amino acids long. This CDR3 reads CASSEGDRGDYGYTF. DNA of the CDR3: TGTGCCAGCAGTGAAGGGGACAGGGGGGACTATGGCTACACCTTC.

This chain connects TRBV6-5 to TRBJ2-3; TRBD2 might be the D (5 bases). V lost 2 bases and J 6 bases, leaving 12 bases between the germline ends. Looked up from germline, CDR1 is MNHEY and CDR2 is SVGAGI. The CDR3 contains 14 residues. The CDR3 sequence is CASSYGGRWDTQYF. CDR3 nucleotide sequence: TGTGCCAGCAGTTACGGAGGTCGTTGGGATACGCAGTATTTT.

The V and J genes are TRBV7-9 and TRBJ1-2, with D possibly being TRBD1 (6 bases). The germline CDR1 and CDR2 sequences are SEHNR and FQNEAQ (reference sequence). The CDR3 runs 14 residues. The V and J ends lost 5 bases and 2 bases respectively, with 12 bases between them. The CDR3 spells CASSAGDTNYGYTF. In nucleotides, the CDR3 is TGTGCCAGCAGCGCGGGGGACACCAACTATGGCTACACCTTC.

This clone came up once. The chain couples TRBV6-1 to TRBJ1-5, with a weak D call TRBD1 (5 bases). The CDR3 consists of 14 residues. The V gene's germline CDR1 is MNHNS and CDR2 SASEGT. The CDR3 nucleotides read TGTGCGGCAGTTGGGGCGAATAGCAATCAGCCCCAGCATTTT. Translating gives CAAVGANSNQPQHF.

This clone was counted only a few times. V gene TRBV7-2 combines with J gene TRBJ2-2; D is ambiguous. Germline loops: CDR1 SGHTA, CDR2 FQGNSA. Trimming took off 0 bases at V and 1 base at J, with 12 bases between the two ends. The CDR3 has 17 residues. CDR3 coding DNA: TGTGCCAGCAGCTTAGCGGGCAGACTCCAGAACACCGGGGAGCTGTTTTTT. Amino acid sequence: CASSLAGRLQNTGELFF.

The rearrangement links TRBV4-3 to TRBJ2-7; TRBD1 matches at 7 bases. The V segment lost 3 bases and the J segment 0 bases; nucleotides outside the gene matches: 5. From germline, CDR1 is LGHNA and CDR2 YSLEER. The CDR3 totals 15 residues. The CDR3 DNA sequence: TGCGCCAGCAGCCAGGCGACAGGGAGCTCCTACGAGCAGTACTTC. It specifies CASSQATGSSYEQYF.

Here the CDR3 reads CASSALTGPIYEQYF. The CDR3 region has the DNA TGCGCCAGCAGCGCTTTAACAGGGCCCATCTACGAGCAGTACTTC. The V gene is TRBV5-1, the J gene TRBJ2-7, with TRBD1 as a possible D gene (6 bases). The CDR3 has 15 residues. The germline V gene encodes CDR1 SGHRS and CDR2 YFSETQ. V lost 4 bases to trimming and J lost 3 bases, with 17 bases between them. Full variable domain (outside the CDR3, taken from reference TRBV5-1 and TRBJ2-7): KAGVTQTPRYLIKTRGQQVTLSCSPISGHRSVSWYQQTPGQGLQFLFEYFSETQRNKGNFPGRFSGRQFSNSRSEMNVSTLELGDSALYLCASSALTGPIYEQYFGPGTRLTVT.

This clone was observed a single time. The chain carries TRBV4-1 and TRBJ2-7; TRBD2 matches 7 bases. The trim removed 3 bases at V and 0 bases at J, leaving 2 bases unmatched. Germline V gives CDR1 MGHRA, CDR2 YSYEKL. This CDR3 contains 14 residues. The CDR3, as DNA: TGCGCCAGCAGCCAGGGGGACTACTCCTACGAGCAGTACTTC. This sequence encodes CASSQGDYSYEQYF.

This sequence joins TRBV2 and TRBJ1-5; tentatively, D is TRBD1 (6 bases). The V and J ends lost 1 base and 6 bases respectively, with 13 bases between them. CDR1 and CDR2 (germline): SNHLY, FYNNEI. This CDR3 spans 15 amino acids. The CDR3 DNA is TGTGCCAGCAGTGAAGACAGGGAACGCGGTCAGCCCCAGCATTTT. Protein product: CASSEDRERGQPQHF.

The chain links TRBV19 to TRBJ2-3; D could derive from TRBD1 or TRBD2 (5 bases each). Trimming pared 3 bases from V and 1 base from J, leaving 11 bases between. Per the germline V gene, CDR1 is LNHDA and CDR2 is SQIVND (reference sequence). The CDR3 has 15 residues. The CDR3 spells CASSIGDGGTDTQYF. DNA for the CDR3: TGTGCCAGTAGTATTGGGGACGGGGGCACAGATACGCAGTATTTT.

As for this clone: The sample carries other DNA sequences with the same CDR3. The chain links TRBV5-1 to TRBJ2-3; 8 nucleotides match TRBD2. Per the germline V gene, CDR1 is SGHRS and CDR2 is YFSETQ. Germline trimming cut 2 bases from V and 1 base from J; bases unmatched to any gene: 3. CDR3 size: 15 residues. The CDR3 protein is CASSLGAGGTDTQYF. CDR3 nucleotide sequence: TGCGCCAGCAGCTTAGGAGCGGGGGGCACAGATACGCAGTATTTT.

This clone appeared a single time. The chain uses TRBV7-8 and TRBJ2-7; D remains ambiguous. The CDR3 is made up of 15 amino acids. The germline gives CDR1 SGHVS, CDR2 FQNEAQ. V was clipped by 4 bases and J by 2 bases, with 15 bases between them. CDR3 loop: CASSSLVDPPYEQYF. The DNA of the CDR3 is TGTGCCAGCAGCTCCCTGGTGGATCCACCCTACGAGCAGTACTTC.

CDR3 amino acids: CASSESINPENTEAFF. DNA of the CDR3: TGCGCCAGCAGTGAGTCGATTAATCCGGAGAACACTGAAGCTTTCTTT. V and J are TRBV10-1 and TRBJ1-1, with D unresolved. Germline V gene lookup returns CDR1 WNHNN and CDR2 SYGVQD (reference sequence). The CDR3 spans 16 residues. V was cut by 0 bases and J by 1 base, with 12 bases left in between.

This clone was counted a few times. The chain couples TRBV5-4 to TRBJ2-3; 8 bases line up with TRBD2. Germline V gene sequence: CDR1 SGHNT, CDR2 YYREEE (reference sequence). CDR3 length equals 14 residues. With 4 bases clipped from V and 7 bases from J, the junction kept 8 bases outside the gene matches. The chain's CDR3 is CASSQKRGSYTQYF. In nucleotides, the CDR3 is TGTGCCAGCAGCCAGAAGCGGGGGAGCTATACGCAGTATTTT.

The genes are TRBV7-6 and TRBJ2-5; maybe TRBD2 (5 bases). CDR1 is SGHVS and CDR2 is FNYEAQ in the germline V gene. This CDR3 is 16 amino acids long. Trimming left V 5 bases short and J 4 bases short, with 20 bases between. This CDR3 is CASSIESGIAAETQYF. CDR3 DNA sequence: TGTGCCAGCAGCATCGAATCCGGGATCGCGGCAGAGACCCAGTACTTC.

The V gene is TRBV2, the J gene TRBJ2-2, with 8 bases fitting TRBD2. V shed 6 bases, J shed 4 bases, and the junction held 10 bases outside the gene matches. This CDR3 comprises 16 residues. Germline V CDR1 and CDR2: SNHLY, FYNNEI. CDR3 sequence reads: CASSLGGTSRTGELFF. Here the CDR3 DNA reads TGTGCCAGCAGCCTTGGCGGGACTAGTCGCACCGGGGAGCTGTTTTTT.

This clone was counted only a few times. V and J are TRBV20-1 and TRBJ2-7; a weak D match, TRBD1 (5 bases). The CDR3 contains 11 residues. Trimming took off 7 bases at V and 3 bases at J, with 10 bases between the two ends. Germline loops: CDR1 DFQATT, CDR2 SNEGSKA (reference sequence). CDR3 in amino acids: CSVAGFYEQYF. CDR3 nucleotide sequence: TGCAGTGTTGCAGGGTTCTACGAGCAGTACTTC.

CDR3 in DNA: TGTGCCAGCAGCCCCAGCGGCGATGAGCAGTTCTTC. The encoded protein is CASSPSGDEQFF. The chain is built from TRBV11-2 and TRBJ2-1, with TRBD2 as a possible D gene (5 bases). The ends were cut back, 5 bases at V and 8 bases at J, with 10 bases in the middle. The CDR3 runs 12 residues. Per germline, CDR1 SGHAT and CDR2 FQNNGV.

This chain connects TRBV20-1 to TRBJ2-7, with D possibly TRBD1 on 7 matching bases. Germline CDR1 reads DFQATT; CDR2 reads SNEGSKA (reference sequence). Trimming stripped 4 bases from V and 6 bases from J, with 10 bases between. CDR3 size: 11 residues. The CDR3 nucleotides read TGCAGTGCTACCCAGGGGGGCGAGCAGTACTTC. This encodes CSATQGGEQYF.

V and J are TRBV5-1 and TRBJ2-7, with 7 bases aligning to TRBD1. Per germline, CDR1 SGHRS and CDR2 YFSETQ. With V trimmed by 0 bases and J by 3 bases, 6 bases remained unmatched. This CDR3 is 15 amino acids long. CDR3 sequence reads: CASSLAPGQNYEQYF. The CDR3 DNA follows: TGCGCCAGCAGCTTGGCCCCGGGACAGAACTACGAGCAGTACTTC.

This chain joins TRBV30 and TRBJ2-2; D might be TRBD1 (5 bases). Germline lookup yields CDR1 GTSNPN and CDR2 SVGIG (reference sequence). This CDR3 is built from 11 residues. The germline V and J ends were trimmed by 3 bases and 10 bases, with 9 bases remaining between them. The CDR3 DNA sequence: TGTGCCTGGAGGTTTGGGGCGGAGCTGTTTTTT. It is translated as CAWRFGAELFF.

The chain couples TRBV30 to TRBJ2-4; tentative D call: TRBD2 (6 bases). The CDR3 is 15 residues long. Germline CDR1 GTSNPN, CDR2 SVGIG (reference sequence). Trimming stripped 2 bases from V and 5 bases from J, with 16 bases between. The CDR3 bases are TGTGCCTGGAGTTTGGGACTCCCCGGACAAAACATTCAGTACTTC. Translating it yields CAWSLGLPGQNIQYF.

The chain has TRBV10-3 and TRBJ2-7; 8 positions match TRBD1. The CDR3 has 17 residues. V dropped 0 bases and J dropped 2; count of bases not matched to a gene: 9. Germline CDR1 and CDR2: ENHRY and SYGVKD. CDR3 DNA sequence: TGTGCCATCAGTGAGTCAGCGACAGGGGTTCTAACCTACGAGCAGTACTTC. It translates to CAISESATGVLTYEQYF.

This sequence joins TRBV7-2 and TRBJ1-5; D gene uncertain. CDR3 length equals 15 residues. Trimming shortened V by 1 base and J by 0 bases, and 7 bases separated the two germline ends. Germline CDR1 and CDR2: SGHTA and FQGNSA. The chain's CDR3 is CASSLELSSNQPQHF. The CDR3 bases are TGTGCCAGCAGCTTAGAGTTAAGTAGCAATCAGCCCCAGCATTTT.